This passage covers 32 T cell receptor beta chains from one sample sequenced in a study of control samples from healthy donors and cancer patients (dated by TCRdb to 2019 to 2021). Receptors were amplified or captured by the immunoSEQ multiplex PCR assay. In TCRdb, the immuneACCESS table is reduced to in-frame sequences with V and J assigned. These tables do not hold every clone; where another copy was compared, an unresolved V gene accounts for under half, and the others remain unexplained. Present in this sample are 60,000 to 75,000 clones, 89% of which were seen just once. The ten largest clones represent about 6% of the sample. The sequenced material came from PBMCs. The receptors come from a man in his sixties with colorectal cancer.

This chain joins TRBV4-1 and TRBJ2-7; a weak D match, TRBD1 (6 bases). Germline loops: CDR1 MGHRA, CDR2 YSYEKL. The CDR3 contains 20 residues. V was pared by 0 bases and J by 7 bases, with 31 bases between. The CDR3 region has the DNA TGCGCCAGCAGCCAAGAGGGCGGGCCCGTCCACCGGGACAAGGTTTTTGAGCAGTACTTC. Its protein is CASSQEGGPVHRDKVFEQYF.

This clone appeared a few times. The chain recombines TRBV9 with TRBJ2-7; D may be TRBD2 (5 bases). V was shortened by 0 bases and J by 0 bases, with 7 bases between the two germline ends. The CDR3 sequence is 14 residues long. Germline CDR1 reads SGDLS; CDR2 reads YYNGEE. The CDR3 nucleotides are TGTGCCAGCAGCGTAGATCTAGCCTCCTACGAGCAGTACTTC. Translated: CASSVDLASYEQYF.

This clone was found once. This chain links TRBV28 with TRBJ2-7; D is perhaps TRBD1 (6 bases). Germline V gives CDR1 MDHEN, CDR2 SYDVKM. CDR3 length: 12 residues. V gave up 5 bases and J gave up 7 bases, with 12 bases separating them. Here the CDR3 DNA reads TGTGCCAGCAGTCCCCCTACAGGGGAGCAGTACTTC. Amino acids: CASSPPTGEQYF.

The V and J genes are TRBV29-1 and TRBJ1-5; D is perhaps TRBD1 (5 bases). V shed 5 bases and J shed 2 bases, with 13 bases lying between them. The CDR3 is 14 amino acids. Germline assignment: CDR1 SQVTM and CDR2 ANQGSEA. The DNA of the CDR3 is TGCAGCGTTACCCAGGGTGGTGGCAATCAGCCCCAGCATTTT. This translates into CSVTQGGGNQPQHF.

The CDR3 DNA follows: TGCGCCAGCAGTGAGCATGGTGGGGGCCCCTACGAGCAGTACTTC. Amino acids: CASSEHGGGPYEQYF. The chain recombines TRBV10-2 with TRBJ2-7, with D tentatively TRBD1 (6 bases). CDR1 is WSHSY and CDR2 is SAAADI in the germline V gene. CDR3 size: 15 residues. Trimming left V 2 bases short and J 2 bases short, with 13 bases between.

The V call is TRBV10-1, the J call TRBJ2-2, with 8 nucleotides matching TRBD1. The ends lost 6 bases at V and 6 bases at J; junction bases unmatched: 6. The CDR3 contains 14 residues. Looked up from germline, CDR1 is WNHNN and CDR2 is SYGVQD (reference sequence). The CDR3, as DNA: TGCGCCAGCAGCCCCAGGACAGGGTCCGGGGAGCTGTTTTTT. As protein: CASSPRTGSGELFF.

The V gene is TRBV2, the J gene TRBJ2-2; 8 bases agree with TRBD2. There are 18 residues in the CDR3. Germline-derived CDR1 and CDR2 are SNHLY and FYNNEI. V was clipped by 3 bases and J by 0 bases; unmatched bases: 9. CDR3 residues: CASSDPPGGGTNTGELFF. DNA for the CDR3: TGTGCCAGCAGTGACCCCCCCGGCGGGGGGACGAACACCGGGGAGCTGTTTTTT.

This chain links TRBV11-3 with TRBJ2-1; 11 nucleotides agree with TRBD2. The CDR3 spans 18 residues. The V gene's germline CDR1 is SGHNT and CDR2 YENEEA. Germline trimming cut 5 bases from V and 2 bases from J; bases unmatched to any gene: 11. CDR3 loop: CASSPPLVAGGTYNEQFF. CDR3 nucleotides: TGTGCCAGCAGCCCCCCCTTGGTAGCGGGGGGGACCTACAATGAGCAGTTCTTC.

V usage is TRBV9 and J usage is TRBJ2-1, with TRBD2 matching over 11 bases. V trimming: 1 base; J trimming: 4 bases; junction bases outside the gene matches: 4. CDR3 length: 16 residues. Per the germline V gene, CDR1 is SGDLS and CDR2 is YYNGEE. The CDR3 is CASSVNPSGGYNEQFF. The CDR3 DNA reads TGTGCCAGCAGCGTAAATCCTAGCGGGGGGTACAATGAGCAGTTCTTC.

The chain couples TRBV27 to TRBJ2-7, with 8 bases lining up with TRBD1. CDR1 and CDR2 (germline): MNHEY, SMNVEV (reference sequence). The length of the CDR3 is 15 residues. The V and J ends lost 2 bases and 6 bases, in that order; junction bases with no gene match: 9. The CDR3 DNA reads TGTGCCAGCAGTTTAATAAAAGGACAGGGAGTCGAGCAGTACTTC. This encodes CASSLIKGQGVEQYF.

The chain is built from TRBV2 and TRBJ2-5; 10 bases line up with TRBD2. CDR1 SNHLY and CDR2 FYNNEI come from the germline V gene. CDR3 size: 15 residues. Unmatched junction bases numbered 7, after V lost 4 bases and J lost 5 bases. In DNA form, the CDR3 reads TGTGCCAGCAGTGGACTAGCGGGTCGGGGGGAGACCCAGTACTTC. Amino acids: CASSGLAGRGETQYF.

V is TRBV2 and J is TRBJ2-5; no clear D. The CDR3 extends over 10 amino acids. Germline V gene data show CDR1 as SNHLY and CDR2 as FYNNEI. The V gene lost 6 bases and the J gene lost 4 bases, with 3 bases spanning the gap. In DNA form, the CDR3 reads TGTGCCAGCAGACGAGAGACCCAGTACTTC. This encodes CASRRETQYF.

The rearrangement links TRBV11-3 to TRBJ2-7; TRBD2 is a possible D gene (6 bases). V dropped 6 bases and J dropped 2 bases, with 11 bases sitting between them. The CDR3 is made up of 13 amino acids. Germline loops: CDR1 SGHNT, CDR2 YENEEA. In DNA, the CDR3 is TGTGCCAGCAGTCCGGGGGTCGCCTACGAGCAGTACTTC. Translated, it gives CASSPGVAYEQYF.

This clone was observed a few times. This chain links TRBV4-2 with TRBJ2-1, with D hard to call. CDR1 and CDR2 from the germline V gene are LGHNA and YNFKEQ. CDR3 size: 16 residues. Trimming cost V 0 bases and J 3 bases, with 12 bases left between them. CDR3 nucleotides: TGTGCCAGCAGCCAAGATCAGGACCAATACTACAATGAGCAGTTCTTC. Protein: CASSQDQDQYYNEQFF.

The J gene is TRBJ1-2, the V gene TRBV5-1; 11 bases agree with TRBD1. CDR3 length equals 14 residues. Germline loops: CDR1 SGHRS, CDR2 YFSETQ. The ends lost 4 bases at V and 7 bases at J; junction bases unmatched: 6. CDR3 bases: TGCGCCAGCAGCCCCGGACAGGGGGCGCGTGGCTACACCTTC. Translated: CASSPGQGARGYTF. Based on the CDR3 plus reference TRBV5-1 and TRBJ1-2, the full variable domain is KAGVTQTPRYLIKTRGQQVTLSCSPISGHRSVSWYQQTPGQGLQFLFEYFSETQRNKGNFPGRFSGRQFSNSRSEMNVSTLELGDSALYLCASSPGQGARGYTFGSGTRLTVV.

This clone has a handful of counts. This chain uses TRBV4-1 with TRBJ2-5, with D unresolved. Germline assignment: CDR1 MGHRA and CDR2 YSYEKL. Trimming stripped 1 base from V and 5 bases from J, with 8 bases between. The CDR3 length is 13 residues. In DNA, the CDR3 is TGCGCCAGCAGCCAAGGGGGTCGGGAGACCCAGTACTTC. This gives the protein CASSQGGRETQYF.

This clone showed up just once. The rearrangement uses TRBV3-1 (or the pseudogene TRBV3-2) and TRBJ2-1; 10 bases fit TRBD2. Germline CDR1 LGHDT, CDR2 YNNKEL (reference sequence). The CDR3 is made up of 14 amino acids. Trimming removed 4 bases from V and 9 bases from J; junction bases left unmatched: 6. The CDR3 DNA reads TGTGCCAGCAGCCCGAGCGGGGGGGCCCGTGAGCAGTTCTTC. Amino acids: CASSPSGGAREQFF.

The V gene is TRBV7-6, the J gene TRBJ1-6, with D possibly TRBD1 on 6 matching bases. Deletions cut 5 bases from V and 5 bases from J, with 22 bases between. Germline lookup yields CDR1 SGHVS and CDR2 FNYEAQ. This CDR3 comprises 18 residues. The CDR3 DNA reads TGTGCCAGCAGCCGCTCGCAGGGGCCGCCGAACAATAATTCACCCCTCCACTTT. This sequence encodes CASSRSQGPPNNNSPLHF. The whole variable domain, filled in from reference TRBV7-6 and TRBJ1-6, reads GAGVSQSPRYKVTKRGQDVALRCDPISGHVSLYWYRQALGQGPEFLTYFNYEAQQDKSGLPNDRFSAERPEGSISTLTIQRTEQRDSAMYRCASSRSQGPPNNNSPLHFGNGTRLTVT.

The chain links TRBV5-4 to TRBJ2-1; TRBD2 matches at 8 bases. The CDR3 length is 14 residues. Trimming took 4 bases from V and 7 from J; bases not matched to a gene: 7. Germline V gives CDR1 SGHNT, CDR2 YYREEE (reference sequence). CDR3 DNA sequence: TGTGCCAGCAGCACCGGGGGGGCCGGTAATGAGCAGTTCTTC. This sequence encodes CASSTGGAGNEQFF.

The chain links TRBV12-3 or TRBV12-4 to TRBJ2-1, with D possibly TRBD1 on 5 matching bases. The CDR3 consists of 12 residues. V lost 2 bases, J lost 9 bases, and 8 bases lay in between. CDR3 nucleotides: TGTGCCAGCAGTTTATCAGGGCTTGAGCAGTTCTTC. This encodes CASSLSGLEQFF.

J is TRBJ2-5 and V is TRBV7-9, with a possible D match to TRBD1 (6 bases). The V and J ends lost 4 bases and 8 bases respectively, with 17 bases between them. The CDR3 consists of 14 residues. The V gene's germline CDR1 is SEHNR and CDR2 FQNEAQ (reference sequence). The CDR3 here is CASSSFGQGRTQYF. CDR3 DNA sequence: TGTGCCAGCAGCTCCTTTGGGCAGGGGAGAACCCAGTACTTC.

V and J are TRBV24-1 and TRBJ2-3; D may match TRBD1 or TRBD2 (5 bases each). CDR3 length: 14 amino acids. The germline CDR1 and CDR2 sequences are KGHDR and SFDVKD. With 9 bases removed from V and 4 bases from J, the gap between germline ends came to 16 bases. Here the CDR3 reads CATESGGGADTQYF. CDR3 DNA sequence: TGTGCCACCGAGAGTGGGGGTGGGGCAGATACGCAGTATTTT.

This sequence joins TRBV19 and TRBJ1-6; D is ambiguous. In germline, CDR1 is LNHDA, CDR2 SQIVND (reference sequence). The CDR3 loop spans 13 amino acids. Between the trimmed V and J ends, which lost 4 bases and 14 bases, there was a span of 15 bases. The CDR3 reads CASSRGAQNTLHF. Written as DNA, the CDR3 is TGTGCCAGTAGTAGGGGAGCCCAAAACACCCTCCACTTT.

The CDR3 DNA reads as TGTGCCAGCAGCCAGGGACGGACTTGGGCTCGGGAGACCCAGTACTTC. Its translation: CASSQGRTWARETQYF. V usage is TRBV28 and J usage is TRBJ2-5; tentatively, D is TRBD1 or TRBD2 (5 bases each). V was shortened by 6 bases and J by 5 bases, with 22 bases between the two germline ends. Germline loops: CDR1 MDHEN, CDR2 SYDVKM. There are 16 residues in the CDR3.

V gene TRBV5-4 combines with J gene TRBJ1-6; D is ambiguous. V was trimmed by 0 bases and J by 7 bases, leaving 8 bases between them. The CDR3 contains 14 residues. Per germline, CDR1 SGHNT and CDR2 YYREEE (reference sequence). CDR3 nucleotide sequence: TGTGCCAGCAGCTTGGAACAAGGAAATTCACCCCTCCACTTT. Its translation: CASSLEQGNSPLHF.

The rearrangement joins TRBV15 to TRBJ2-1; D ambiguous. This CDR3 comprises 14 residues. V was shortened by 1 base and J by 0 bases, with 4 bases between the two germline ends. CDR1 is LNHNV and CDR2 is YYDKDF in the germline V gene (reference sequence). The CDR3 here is CATSRANSYNEQFF. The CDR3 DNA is TGTGCCACCAGCAGAGCAAACTCCTACAATGAGCAGTTCTTC.

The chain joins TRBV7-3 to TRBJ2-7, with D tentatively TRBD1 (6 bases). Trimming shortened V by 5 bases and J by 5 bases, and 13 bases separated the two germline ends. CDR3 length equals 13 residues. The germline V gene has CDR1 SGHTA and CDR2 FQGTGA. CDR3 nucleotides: TGTGCCAGCAGCCCACAGGGTCTCCACGAGCAGTACTTC. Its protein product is CASSPQGLHEQYF.

The CDR3 DNA sequence: TGCGCCAGCAGCCATATACAGGGGAAGACAGATACGCAGTATTTT. Its protein is CASSHIQGKTDTQYF. V usage is TRBV4-1 and J usage is TRBJ2-3, with 7 bases lining up with TRBD1. The CDR3 is 15 residues long. Germline V gives CDR1 MGHRA, CDR2 YSYEKL. Germline trimming cut 3 bases from V and 3 bases from J; bases unmatched to any gene: 6.

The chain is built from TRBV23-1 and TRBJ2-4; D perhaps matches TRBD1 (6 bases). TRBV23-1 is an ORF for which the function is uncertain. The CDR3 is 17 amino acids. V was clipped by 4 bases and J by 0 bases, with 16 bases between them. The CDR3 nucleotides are TGCGCCAGCAGTCCTGGGGGCCTAGGACTAGCCAAAAACATTCAGTACTTC. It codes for CASSPGGLGLAKNIQYF.

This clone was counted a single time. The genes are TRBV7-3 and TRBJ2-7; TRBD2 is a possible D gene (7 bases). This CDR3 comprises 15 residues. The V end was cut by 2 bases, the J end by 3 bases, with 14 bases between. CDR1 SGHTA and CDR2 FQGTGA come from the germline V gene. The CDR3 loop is CASSLAGGQGYEQYF. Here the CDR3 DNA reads TGTGCCAGCAGCTTAGCCGGGGGGCAGGGCTACGAGCAGTACTTC.

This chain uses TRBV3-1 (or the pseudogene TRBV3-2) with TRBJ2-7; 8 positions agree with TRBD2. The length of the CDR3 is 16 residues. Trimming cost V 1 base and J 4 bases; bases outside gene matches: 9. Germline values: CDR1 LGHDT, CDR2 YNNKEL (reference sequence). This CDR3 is CASSQGSAGGSYEQYF. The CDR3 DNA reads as TGTGCCAGCAGCCAAGGGTCGGCGGGGGGTTCGTACGAGCAGTACTTC.

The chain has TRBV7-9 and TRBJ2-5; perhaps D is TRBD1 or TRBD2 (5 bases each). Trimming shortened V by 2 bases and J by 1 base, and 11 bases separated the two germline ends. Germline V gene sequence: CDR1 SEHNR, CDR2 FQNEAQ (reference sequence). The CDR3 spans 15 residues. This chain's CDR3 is CASSLIGTTQETQYF. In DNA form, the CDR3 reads TGTGCCAGCAGCTTAATTGGGACGACCCAAGAGACCCAGTACTTC.